This passage covers 30 T cell receptor beta chains from one sample sequenced in a study of T cells in Graves' hyperthyroidism and ophthalmopathy. RNA transcripts provided the source from which TCR beta CDR3 regions were amplified. A first-round RT-PCR of the TCR CDR3 used the HTBI primer set. TCRdb independently ran MiXCR on the multiplex PCR reads; one entry per CDR3 protein. The sample records about 210,000 distinct CDR3 sequences, roughly 15% being singletons. The sequencing sample was made of blood. These receptors were collected from a man aged 50-59 years with Graves' hyperthyroidism.

This clonotype was found many times. The V call is TRBV3-1, the J call TRBJ2-5; either TRBD1 or TRBD2 may supply D (5 bases each). Trimming removed 4 bases from V and 7 bases from J, with 19 bases in between. Germline values: CDR1 LGHDT, CDR2 YNNKEL (reference sequence). The CDR3 sequence is 15 residues long. The CDR3 region is CASSLAGAQFGTQYF. In nucleotides, the CDR3 is TGTGCCAGCAGCCTCGCCGGGGCCCAGTTCGGGACCCAGTACTTC.

V is TRBV6-1 and J is TRBJ2-7; the match to TRBD2 covers 7 bases. The CDR3 runs 15 residues. J was trimmed by 3 bases and V by 3 bases; bases with no gene match: 8. Germline loops: CDR1 MNHNS, CDR2 SASEGT. CDR3 amino acids: CASSEGLAAGYEQYF. The CDR3 DNA sequence: TGTGCCAGCAGTGAGGGGCTAGCGGCCGGCTACGAGCAGTACTTC.

This sequence joins TRBV6-2 or TRBV6-3 and TRBJ2-1; a possible D gene is TRBD2 (6 bases). V lost 4 bases to trimming and J lost 0 bases, with 13 bases between them. Germline assignment: CDR1 MNHEY and CDR2 SVGEGT. This CDR3 is 16 amino acids long. CDR3 residues: CASSSPLAFSYNEQFF. The CDR3 bases are TGTGCCAGCAGTTCCCCCCTAGCGTTCTCCTACAATGAGCAGTTCTTC.

The sample holds many counts of this clonotype. The J gene is TRBJ2-3, the V gene TRBV20-1, with D unresolved. V lost 0 bases and J 3 bases, leaving 10 bases between the germline ends. This CDR3 has 14 amino acids. Germline assignment: CDR1 DFQATT and CDR2 SNEGSKA (reference sequence). The DNA for the CDR3 is TGCAGTGCTAGAGACGGGCTAGTTACAGATACGCAGTATTTT. It encodes CSARDGLVTDTQYF.

The V gene is TRBV19, the J gene TRBJ2-2; a possible D gene is TRBD1 (6 bases). The CDR3 extends over 15 amino acids. The V end lost 1 base, the J end lost 5 bases, and 11 bases lay between the germline ends. Germline lookup yields CDR1 LNHDA and CDR2 SQIVND (reference sequence). CDR3 bases: TGTGCCAGTAGTATAGCGGACAGATTTACCGGGGAGCTGTTTTTT. Its protein product is CASSIADRFTGELFF.

V and J are TRBV18 and TRBJ2-3; D is possibly TRBD1 (5 bases). Germline V CDR1 and CDR2: KGHSH, LQKENI. V lost 6 bases and J lost 4, with 20 bases in between. This CDR3 has 16 amino acids. The CDR3 sequence: CASSFSAQGRADTQYF. DNA of the CDR3: TGTGCCAGCTCTTTCTCAGCCCAGGGCAGGGCAGATACGCAGTATTTT. The variable domain in full, with the rest retrieved from reference TRBV18 and TRBJ2-3, is NAGVMQNPRHLVRRRGQEARLRCSPMKGHSHVYWYRQLPEEGLKFMVYLQKENIIDESGMPKERFSAEFPKEGPSILRIQQVVRGDSAAYFCASSFSAQGRADTQYFGPGTRLTVL.

The sample holds one count of this clonotype. This sequence joins TRBV10-3 and TRBJ2-5; the match to TRBD2 covers 7 bases. J was trimmed by 2 bases and V by 6 bases; bases with no gene match: 6. Germline CDR1 is ENHRY and CDR2 is SYGVKD. This CDR3 is built from 14 residues. Written as DNA, the CDR3 is TGTGCCATCAGAGAAGCGGGAAATCAAGAGACCCAGTACTTC. Translated: CAIREAGNQETQYF.

This clonotype was counted many times. The chain joins TRBV11-2 to TRBJ2-4, with 9 bases that match TRBD2. Germline CDR1 SGHAT, CDR2 FQNNGV. After removal of 5 bases from V and 6 bases from J, the junction contained 8 bases not matched to a gene. This CDR3 is built from 15 residues. In DNA form, the CDR3 reads TGTGCCAGCAGCCAAGTAGCGGGAGTAACAAACATTCAGTACTTC. This encodes CASSQVAGVTNIQYF. Filled out from reference TRBV11-2 and TRBJ2-4, the complete variable domain reads EAGVAQSPRYKIIEKRQSVAFWCNPISGHATLYWYQQILGQGPKLLIQFQNNGVVDDSQLPKDRFSAERLKGVDSTLKIQPAKLEDSAVYLCASSQVAGVTNIQYFGAGTRLSVL.

The sample holds a few counts of this clonotype. The chain uses TRBV25-1 and TRBJ2-7; D assignment may be TRBD1 or TRBD2 (5 bases each). CDR3 length: 14 residues. Germline loops: CDR1 MGHDK, CDR2 SYGVNS. V was trimmed by 6 bases and J by 0 bases, leaving 12 bases between them. The chain's CDR3 is CASSPRGTSYEQYF. CDR3 bases: TGTGCCAGCAGCCCTCGGGGCACCTCCTACGAGCAGTACTTC.

This clonotype was found many times. The rearrangement uses TRBV5-1 and TRBJ2-2, with 9 bases matching TRBD1. The CDR3 sequence is 17 residues long. Germline values: CDR1 SGHRS, CDR2 YFSETQ. The V and J ends lost 4 bases and 2 bases, in that order; junction bases with no gene match: 9. The CDR3 loop reads CASSVNPGQGNTGELFF. For the CDR3, the DNA is TGCGCCAGCAGCGTGAATCCGGGACAGGGCAACACCGGGGAGCTGTTTTTT.

Points on this clonotype: It may be a read error: a sequence one base away is much more abundant. The V gene is TRBV7-2, the J gene TRBJ2-7, with D uncertain. Germline V lookup: CDR1 SGHTA, CDR2 FQGNSA. The CDR3 length is 13 residues. CDR3 region: CSSSRRTSYEQYF. The CDR3 region has the DNA TGTTCCAGCAGTCGACGGACCTCCTACGAGCAGTACTTC.

This clonotype was observed many times. V usage is TRBV2 and J usage is TRBJ1-1, with D possibly matching TRBD1 (5 bases). The germline V gene has CDR1 SNHLY and CDR2 FYNNEI. The V end was cut by 4 bases, the J end by 3 bases, with 9 bases between. The CDR3 extends over 13 amino acids. The CDR3 is CASSVGAHTEAFF. CDR3 DNA sequence: TGTGCCAGCAGTGTAGGGGCGCACACTGAAGCTTTCTTT. The whole variable domain, filled in from reference TRBV2 and TRBJ1-1, reads EPEVTQTPSHQVTQMGQEVILRCVPISNHLYFYWYRQILGQKVEFLVSFYNNEISEKSEIFDDQFSVERPDGSNFTLKIRSTKLEDSAMYFCASSVGAHTEAFFGQGTRLTVV.

This clonotype was counted at least ten times. The chain links TRBV11-1 to TRBJ2-5; D unclear. Germline CDR1 is SGHAT and CDR2 is FQDESV (reference sequence). The CDR3 sequence is 13 residues long. Trimming stripped 2 bases from V and 2 bases from J, with 6 bases between. The CDR3 DNA reads TGTGCCAGCAGCTTAACCCTACAAGAGACCCAGTACTTC. It specifies CASSLTLQETQYF.

This clonotype was observed a handful of times. The chain joins TRBV20-1 to TRBJ2-3, with 10 bases matching TRBD1. Germline V CDR1 and CDR2: DFQATT, SNEGSKA (reference sequence). CDR3 length equals 16 residues. The V segment lost 0 bases and the J segment 3 bases; nucleotides outside the gene matches: 6. Written as DNA, the CDR3 is TGCAGTGCTAGAGATTTCCGGGGACAGGGGACAGATACGCAGTATTTT. Translation gives CSARDFRGQGTDTQYF.

Many counts were recorded for this clonotype. The chain couples TRBV11-2 to TRBJ2-1; D call uncertain. The germline CDR1 and CDR2 sequences are SGHAT and FQNNGV. The CDR3 consists of 14 residues. The germline V and J ends were trimmed by 3 bases and 5 bases, with 11 bases remaining between them. This CDR3 reads CASSFGPNNNEQFF. Here the CDR3 DNA reads TGTGCCAGCAGCTTCGGGCCCAATAACAATGAGCAGTTCTTC.

The chain combines TRBV6-1 with TRBJ2-3; D is undetermined. Trimming cost V 6 bases and J 2 bases, with 12 bases left between them. From germline, CDR1 is MNHNS and CDR2 SASEGT. The CDR3 sequence is 14 residues long. CDR3 protein: CASSAAHNTDTQYF. In DNA form, the CDR3 reads TGTGCCAGCAGCGCCGCTCATAACACAGATACGCAGTATTTT.

The table lists this clonotype with many counts. V usage is TRBV28 and J usage is TRBJ2-7; 9 bases are a match to TRBD1. Germline V lookup: CDR1 MDHEN, CDR2 SYDVKM. The CDR3 spans 17 residues. V was pared by 6 bases and J by 5 bases, with 17 bases of the junction left unmatched. CDR3 coding DNA: TGTGCCAGCAGCCTGAATCAGTGGGACAGGGTGAGGGACGAGCAGTACTTC. This sequence encodes CASSLNQWDRVRDEQYF.

V and J are TRBV3-1 and TRBJ2-1, with 13 bases matching TRBD2. V shed 3 bases, J shed 7 bases, and the junction held 6 bases outside the gene matches. This CDR3 contains 16 residues. CDR1 and CDR2 (germline): LGHDT, YNNKEL (reference sequence). CDR3 sequence (DNA): TGTGCCAGCAGCCATGGGGGACTAGCGGGAAGAAATGAGCAGTTCTTC. Its translation: CASSHGGLAGRNEQFF.

This clonotype has at least ten counts. The chain uses TRBV28 and TRBJ2-7; TRBD2 matches at 7 bases. The germline gives CDR1 MDHEN, CDR2 SYDVKM. V was pared by 8 bases and J by 2 bases, with 6 bases of the junction left unmatched. The CDR3 extends over 13 amino acids. The CDR3 is CASGGGGTYEQYF. The CDR3 coding sequence is TGTGCCAGCGGGGGGGGGGGAACCTACGAGCAGTACTTC.

There are many counts of this clonotype. The chain joins TRBV2 to TRBJ1-5; 8 positions agree with TRBD1. CDR3 size: 17 residues. CDR1 and CDR2 from the germline V gene are SNHLY and FYNNEI. V lost 4 bases and J lost 0; bases outside the gene matches: 8. CDR3 in amino acids: CASSVERTGPSNQPQHF. The CDR3 bases are TGTGCCAGCAGTGTTGAAAGGACAGGGCCTAGCAATCAGCCCCAGCATTTT.

The sample holds a few counts of this clonotype. The chain carries TRBV5-4 and TRBJ2-7, with no clear D. The CDR3 loop spans 14 amino acids. CDR1 is SGHNT and CDR2 is YYREEE in the germline V gene (reference sequence). Trimming removed 3 bases at V and 0 bases at J, with 10 bases between. The CDR3 DNA reads TGTGCCAGCAGCTACGGACGAGGCTCCTACGAGCAGTACTTC. This codes for CASSYGRGSYEQYF.

The chain carries TRBV2 and TRBJ2-7; D not certain. V lost 0 bases, J lost 2 bases, and 8 bases lay in between. Per germline, CDR1 SNHLY and CDR2 FYNNEI. The CDR3 totals 14 residues. The DNA of the CDR3 is TGTGCCAGCAGTGAAGCCCGGCAGACCTACGAGCAGTACTTC. It translates to CASSEARQTYEQYF.

This clonotype appeared many times. The CDR3 DNA is TGTGCCAGCTCGGGGTCCGGCGCGGAGACCCAGTACTTC. Residues: CASSGSGAETQYF. This rearrangement joins TRBV18 to TRBJ2-5, with D unresolved. V was trimmed by 6 bases and J by 5 bases, leaving 13 bases between them. Germline V gives CDR1 KGHSH, CDR2 LQKENI. This CDR3 is built from 13 residues.

Many counts were recorded for this clonotype. The rearrangement uses TRBV12-3 or TRBV12-4 and TRBJ2-7; maybe TRBD2 (5 bases). V was pared by 5 bases and J by 0 bases, with 14 bases between. This CDR3 spans 15 amino acids. CDR3 sequence (DNA): TGTGCCAGCAGTCTAACCCGGCGGGCCTCCTACGAGCAGTACTTC. Its protein product is CASSLTRRASYEQYF.

The chain combines TRBV7-9 with TRBJ1-4; D perhaps matches TRBD1 (6 bases). V lost 4 bases to trimming and J lost 8 bases, with 17 bases between them. Germline CDR1 is SEHNR and CDR2 is FQNEAQ (reference sequence). This CDR3 has 15 amino acids. CDR3 region: CASSYLDSSWEKLFF. CDR3 DNA sequence: TGTGCCAGCAGCTATTTGGACAGTTCTTGGGAAAAACTGTTTTTT.

This clonotype occurred many times. The rearrangement links TRBV6-1 to TRBJ2-5; D gene ambiguous. The CDR3 runs to 14 residues. CDR1 and CDR2 (germline): MNHNS, SASEGT. V gave up 6 bases and J gave up 0 bases, with 11 bases separating them. CDR3 DNA: TGTGCCAGCAGACGACGGACGTACCAAGAGACCCAGTACTTC. Its translation: CASRRRTYQETQYF.

In its sample, this clonotype was seen many times. The CDR3 is CASGLVLDRGNQPQHF. The CDR3 DNA reads TGTGCTAGTGGTTTGGTACTCGACAGGGGGAATCAGCCCCAGCATTTT. The chain is built from TRBV12-5 and TRBJ1-5; 9 positions agree with TRBD1. The CDR3 has 16 residues. V lost 0 bases to trimming and J lost 4 bases; unmatched junction nucleotides: 4. CDR1 is LGHNT and CDR2 is FRNRAP in the germline V gene. Combining the CDR3 with reference TRBV12-5 and TRBJ1-5 gives the whole variable domain DARVTQTPRHKVTEMGQEVTMRCQPILGHNTVFWYRQTMMQGLELLAYFRNRAPLDDSGMPKDRFSAEMPDATLATLKIQPSEPRDSAVYFCASGLVLDRGNQPQHFGDGTRLSIL.

This sequence joins TRBV3-1 and TRBJ2-5, with 9 positions matching TRBD2. Germline CDR1 is LGHDT and CDR2 is YNNKEL (reference sequence). The CDR3 has 10 amino acids. Unmatched junction bases numbered 0, after V lost 11 bases and J lost 5 bases. The DNA for the CDR3 is TGTGCCGCGGGAGGGGAGACCCAGTACTTC. Its translation is CAAGGETQYF.

The rearrangement links TRBV20-1 to TRBJ1-2, with D perhaps TRBD1 (5 bases). V was clipped by 5 bases and J by 3 bases, with 13 bases between them. Per germline, CDR1 DFQATT and CDR2 SNEGSKA (reference sequence). CDR3 size: 13 residues. The CDR3 spells CSARDYIHYGYTF. Here the CDR3 DNA reads TGCAGTGCTCGGGACTACATTCACTATGGCTACACCTTC.

A few counts support this clonotype. V gene TRBV28 combines with J gene TRBJ1-6; TRBD1 matches at 8 bases. The ends lost 6 bases at V and 8 bases at J; junction bases unmatched: 6. CDR1 and CDR2 from the germline V gene are MDHEN and SYDVKM. CDR3 length: 14 amino acids. The CDR3 region is CASSRTGFDSPLHF. The CDR3 DNA reads TGTGCCAGCAGCCGGACAGGGTTCGATTCACCCCTCCACTTT.